What follows describes a single T cell receptor beta chain. The antigen remains undetermined. This entry belongs to a study of shared clonotypes between healthy human individuals. About the research overall: CD8 memory received one plate per donor, CD8 naive two, CD4 memory three and CD4 naive three.

Germline V gene lookup returns CDR1 MNHNY and CDR2 SVGAGI (reference sequence). The ends were cut back, 8 bases at V and 4 bases at J, with 14 bases in the middle. The CDR3 sequence is 14 residues long. The study, taken as a whole, reports: Rarefaction exposed incomplete sorted-subset sequencing despite large depth. Sequencing depth was expected to influence donor clonotype sharing.

Some clones are missing from TCRdb's copy, which holds only in-frame ones; the method was immunoSEQ multiplex PCR. Of around 940,000 clones in the sample, more than 75% were seen once. Sequencing was done on a sample of memory CD4+ T cells sorted from blood. Subset of the sample: CD45RA-negative fraction. This TCR was recovered from a man between 18 and 29 years old in good health. The chain has TRBV6-6 and TRBJ1-4; D call uncertain. In nucleotides, the CDR3 is TGTGCCAGCCAACGGCGATCCGGTAATGAAAAACTGTTTTTT. Translation gives CASQRRSGNEKLFF.